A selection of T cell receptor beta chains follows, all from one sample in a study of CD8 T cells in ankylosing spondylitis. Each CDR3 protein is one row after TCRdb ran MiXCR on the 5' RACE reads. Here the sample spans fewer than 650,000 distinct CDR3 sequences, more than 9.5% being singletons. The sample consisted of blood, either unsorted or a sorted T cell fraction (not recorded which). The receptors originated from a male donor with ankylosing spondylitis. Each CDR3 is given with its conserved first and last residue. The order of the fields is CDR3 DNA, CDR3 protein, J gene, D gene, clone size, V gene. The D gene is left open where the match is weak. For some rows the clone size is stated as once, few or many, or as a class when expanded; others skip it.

CDR3nt: TGCAGCGCGGGACTAGCGGGAGGACGGAATGAGCAGTTCTTC
CDR3aa: CSAGLAGGRNEQFF
j_gene: TRBJ2-1
d_gene: TRBD2
abundance: many
v_gene: TRBV29-1

CDR3nt: TGCAGTGCTAGGCGAGGGGGGGCGCAGGAAAAACTGTTTTTT
CDR3aa: CSARRGGAQEKLFF
j_gene: TRBJ1-4
d_gene: .
abundance: .
v_gene: TRBV20-1

CDR3nt: TGTGCCAGCAGTTACGCGGGACAGCGGGAGACCCAGTACTTC
CDR3aa: CASSYAGQRETQYF
j_gene: TRBJ2-5
d_gene: .
abundance: few
v_gene: TRBV6-2/TRBV6-3

CDR3nt: TGCAGTGCTGACGACGGTACCTACGAGCAGTACTTC
CDR3aa: CSADDGTYEQYF
j_gene: TRBJ2-7
d_gene: .
abundance: few
v_gene: TRBV20-1

CDR3nt: TGTGCCAGCAGCTTATCCCTCCCCCCAGGGACGGGGGGTAACACCATATATTTT
CDR3aa: CASSLSLPPGTGGNTIYF
j_gene: TRBJ1-3
d_gene: .
abundance: .
v_gene: TRBV11-2

CDR3nt: TGTGCCAGCAGCCAAGATCTTGGCAGGGCAGGCAATCAGCCCCAGCATTTT
CDR3aa: CASSQDLGRAGNQPQHF
j_gene: TRBJ1-5
d_gene: .
abundance: few
v_gene: TRBV4-2

CDR3nt: TGTGCCAGCAGCTTGGTCGGAGCGATAAAGATAGCTTTCTTT
CDR3aa: CASSLVGAIKIAFF
j_gene: TRBJ1-1
d_gene: .
abundance: many
v_gene: TRBV7-9

CDR3nt: TGTGCCAGCAGCTACAGGGGGTTTAGCACTGAAGCTTTCTTT
CDR3aa: CASSYRGFSTEAFF
j_gene: TRBJ1-1
d_gene: TRBD1
abundance: few
v_gene: TRBV13

CDR3nt: TGCAGTGCTAGGGACAGGGAGGTTGATGGCTACACCTTC
CDR3aa: CSARDREVDGYTF
j_gene: TRBJ1-2
d_gene: TRBD1
abundance: few
v_gene: TRBV20-1

CDR3nt: TGCGCCAGCAGCTCGCCGGGAGCCGGGACCCAGTACTTC
CDR3aa: CASSSPGAGTQYF
j_gene: TRBJ2-5
d_gene: .
abundance: .
v_gene: TRBV5-1

CDR3nt: TGCGCCAGCAGCCGGAAAGGGACAGGGAACACTGAAGCTTTCTTT
CDR3aa: CASSRKGTGNTEAFF
j_gene: TRBJ1-1
d_gene: TRBD1
abundance: many
v_gene: TRBV5-1

CDR3nt: TGCGCCAGCAACGAGGACAGGGGGGTAGGAACCCAGTACTTC
CDR3aa: CASNEDRGVGTQYF
j_gene: TRBJ2-5
d_gene: TRBD1
abundance: few
v_gene: TRBV10-1

CDR3nt: TGTGCCAGCAGCCCAGGACTAGCGGAGCACAATGAGCAGTTCTTC
CDR3aa: CASSPGLAEHNEQFF
j_gene: TRBJ2-1
d_gene: TRBD2
abundance: .
v_gene: TRBV9

CDR3nt: TGTGCCAGCAGTTTTAGGCAGGGTAACGATGGCAATCAGCCCCAGCATTTT
CDR3aa: CASSFRQGNDGNQPQHF
j_gene: TRBJ1-5
d_gene: .
abundance: .
v_gene: TRBV27

CDR3nt: TGCGCCAGCAGCTTGGAGGGCAAAGCAGATACGCAGTATTTT
CDR3aa: CASSLEGKADTQYF
j_gene: TRBJ2-3
d_gene: .
abundance: few
v_gene: TRBV5-1

CDR3nt: TGTGCCAGTACCGATCTTGATCAGCCCCAGCATTTT
CDR3aa: CASTDLDQPQHF
j_gene: TRBJ1-5
d_gene: .
abundance: few
v_gene: TRBV19

CDR3nt: TGTGCCAGCAGCCTAGTCCCCGGGAGTGAGAATGAGCAGTTCTTC
CDR3aa: CASSLVPGSENEQFF
j_gene: TRBJ2-1
d_gene: .
abundance: .
v_gene: TRBV11-2

CDR3nt: TGTGCCAGCAGCCCCATAAGCGGGAGGGCCCCAGAGACCCAGTACTTC
CDR3aa: CASSPISGRAPETQYF
j_gene: TRBJ2-5
d_gene: TRBD2
abundance: few
v_gene: TRBV7-9

CDR3nt: TGTGCCAGCAGCTCCTCACCGGACAGGGGGCCCGCAGATACGCAGTATTTT
CDR3aa: CASSSSPDRGPADTQYF
j_gene: TRBJ2-3
d_gene: TRBD1
abundance: .
v_gene: TRBV7-9

CDR3nt: TGTGCCAGCAGTCCTACCAGGGCCCAGGGAAACACCATATATTTT
CDR3aa: CASSPTRAQGNTIYF
j_gene: TRBJ1-3
d_gene: .
abundance: few
v_gene: TRBV27

CDR3nt: TGTGCCAGCAGTGCAAGCGGGAGGATCTACAATGAGCAGTTCTTC
CDR3aa: CASSASGRIYNEQFF
j_gene: TRBJ2-1
d_gene: TRBD2
abundance: few
v_gene: TRBV25-1

CDR3nt: TGTGCCAGCAGCTTGGACAGGGGGCGCGACACTGAAGCTTTCTTT
CDR3aa: CASSLDRGRDTEAFF
j_gene: TRBJ1-1
d_gene: TRBD1
abundance: few
v_gene: TRBV5-5

CDR3nt: TGTGCCAGCAGCTCCCGACAGGGACCCCTCCACTTT
CDR3aa: CASSSRQGPLHF
j_gene: TRBJ1-6
d_gene: TRBD1
abundance: .
v_gene: TRBV12-3/TRBV12-4

CDR3nt: TGTGCCATCAGTATAGGGGTAGCCTACAATGAGCAGTTCTTC
CDR3aa: CAISIGVAYNEQFF
j_gene: TRBJ2-1
d_gene: .
abundance: many
v_gene: TRBV10-3

CDR3nt: TGTGCCAGCAGCACAGGGGGGACTAGCGGGAGTAGTGAGCAGTTCTTC
CDR3aa: CASSTGGTSGSSEQFF
j_gene: TRBJ2-1
d_gene: TRBD2
abundance: few
v_gene: TRBV9

CDR3nt: TGTGCCAGCAGTTCCCAACTAGAATCCAATGAGCAGTTCTTC
CDR3aa: CASSSQLESNEQFF
j_gene: TRBJ2-1
d_gene: .
abundance: many
v_gene: TRBV12-3/TRBV12-4

CDR3nt: TGTGCCAGCAGTTCATCCTCACAGGGGACCCATGAACCGAACACTGAAGCTTTCTTT
CDR3aa: CASSSSSQGTHEPNTEAFF
j_gene: TRBJ1-1
d_gene: TRBD1
abundance: .
v_gene: TRBV6-5

CDR3nt: TGTGCCAGCAGTCTACAGGGGGCGCGTAATGAGCAGTTCTTC
CDR3aa: CASSLQGARNEQFF
j_gene: TRBJ2-1
d_gene: TRBD1
abundance: few
v_gene: TRBV27

CDR3nt: TGTGCCAGCAGTTTAGTGTTAGCGGGAGTAAAGACCCAGTACTTC
CDR3aa: CASSLVLAGVKTQYF
j_gene: TRBJ2-5
d_gene: TRBD2
abundance: many
v_gene: TRBV12-3/TRBV12-4

CDR3nt: TGTGCCAGCAGCCAAGATTCTCGGAGATTTTTCACAGATACGCAGTATTTT
CDR3aa: CASSQDSRRFFTDTQYF
j_gene: TRBJ2-3
d_gene: .
abundance: many
v_gene: TRBV14

CDR3nt: TGTGCCAGCAGCTTAGTGGGGCAGCGTTTAAACACTGAAGCTTTCTTT
CDR3aa: CASSLVGQRLNTEAFF
j_gene: TRBJ1-1
d_gene: .
abundance: few
v_gene: TRBV7-9

CDR3nt: TGTGCCAGCAGTGCCCGGGGAGCGGATTTCACCAATGAGCAGTTCTTC
CDR3aa: CASSARGADFTNEQFF
j_gene: TRBJ2-1
d_gene: .
abundance: .
v_gene: TRBV6-1

CDR3nt: TGCAGTGCTAGAATGTCGGCTAGCGGATACAATGAGCAGTTCTTC
CDR3aa: CSARMSASGYNEQFF
j_gene: TRBJ2-1
d_gene: TRBD2
abundance: few
v_gene: TRBV20-1

CDR3nt: TGCGCCAGCAGCCCTCAACGGAACTATGGCTACACCTTC
CDR3aa: CASSPQRNYGYTF
j_gene: TRBJ1-2
d_gene: .
abundance: many
v_gene: TRBV5-1

CDR3nt: TGTGCCAGCAGTGCGCGGGACATACGATTGACAGATACGCAGTATTTT
CDR3aa: CASSARDIRLTDTQYF
j_gene: TRBJ2-3
d_gene: .
abundance: .
v_gene: TRBV12-3/TRBV12-4

CDR3nt: TGTGCCAGCAGCTTAGGCTTCGGCTTAATGAACACTGAAGCTTTCTTT
CDR3aa: CASSLGFGLMNTEAFF
j_gene: TRBJ1-1
d_gene: .
abundance: .
v_gene: TRBV11-2

CDR3nt: TGTGCCAGCAGCTTAAGAACTAGCTTCTGGAGCGAGCAGTACTTC
CDR3aa: CASSLRTSFWSEQYF
j_gene: TRBJ2-7
d_gene: .
abundance: .
v_gene: TRBV5-5

CDR3nt: TGTGCCAGCAGCGTAGCCAGCAGCGGCAGCCGAGCTTTCTTT
CDR3aa: CASSVASSGSRAFF
j_gene: TRBJ1-1
d_gene: .
abundance: .
v_gene: TRBV9